Below are 16 T cell receptor beta chains sequenced from a single sample in a study of cytomegalovirus exposure and HLA in healthy donors. The data were produced by immunoSEQ multiplex PCR, yet TCRdb's version contains in-frame clones alone and is incomplete. The repertoire has 150,000 to 180,000 clones, 86% of them found once; the top ten carry roughly 1.9%. The source material was PBMCs. All receptors derive from a human donor in good health.

This clone appeared a few times. V gene TRBV27 combines with J gene TRBJ1-5, with D possibly TRBD1 on 6 matching bases. This CDR3 is built from 13 residues. In germline, CDR1 is MNHEY, CDR2 SMNVEV (reference sequence). V lost 6 bases, J lost 3 bases, and 9 bases lay in between. The CDR3 bases are TGTGCCAGCAGAGGACAGACCAATCAGCCCCAGCATTTT. This codes for CASRGQTNQPQHF.

This clone was counted between two and nine times. The rearrangement joins TRBV7-2 to TRBJ1-4; tentatively, D is TRBD1 (5 bases). Trimming stripped 1 base from V and 8 bases from J, with 11 bases between. The CDR3 contains 14 residues. The germline gives CDR1 SGHTA, CDR2 FQGNSA. CDR3 region: CASSLESGNEKLFF. The CDR3 nucleotides read TGTGCCAGCAGCTTAGAGTCAGGGAACGAAAAACTGTTTTTT.

This clone was seen a single time. The chain recombines TRBV7-8 with TRBJ1-1; tentative D call: TRBD1 (5 bases). V shed 5 bases and J shed 1 base, with 8 bases lying between them. Germline V CDR1 and CDR2: SGHVS, FQNEAQ. This CDR3 is built from 13 residues. DNA for the CDR3: TGTGCCAGCAGCAGGGGCCGGAACACTGAAGCTTTCTTT. It translates to CASSRGRNTEAFF.

The J gene is TRBJ1-1, the V gene TRBV5-4; the D is unclear. The germline V and J ends were trimmed by 4 bases and 1 base, with 14 bases remaining between them. CDR3 length: 15 amino acids. Germline V gene lookup returns CDR1 SGHNT and CDR2 YYREEE (reference sequence). In nucleotides, the CDR3 is TGTGCCAGCAGCGACTTCAGCGGTCGGAACACTGAAGCTTTCTTT. It translates to CASSDFSGRNTEAFF.

The rearrangement links TRBV29-1 to TRBJ1-1; perhaps TRBD1 as D (5 bases). CDR1 and CDR2 (germline): SQVTM, ANQGSEA. The CDR3 loop spans 13 amino acids. V lost 6 bases, J lost 1 base, and 12 bases lay in between. In DNA form, the CDR3 reads TGCAGCGTGCAGGGACTGAGGAACACTGAAGCTTTCTTT. Protein: CSVQGLRNTEAFF.

V and J are TRBV10-3 and TRBJ2-7, with D perhaps matching TRBD1 (5 bases). The V end was cut by 8 bases, the J end by 1 base, with 9 bases between. The CDR3 covers 12 residues. Germline lookup yields CDR1 ENHRY and CDR2 SYGVKD. CDR3 nucleotide sequence: TGTGCCATCTCTCAGGGTTCCTACGAGCAGTACTTC. The encoded protein is CAISQGSYEQYF.

Points on this clone: Other nucleotide sequences from this sample produce the same CDR3. The chain is built from TRBV7-3 and TRBJ1-1, with D possibly being TRBD1 (5 bases). CDR1 is SGHTA and CDR2 is FQGTGA in the germline V gene. Trimming shortened V by 2 bases and J by 4 bases, and 11 bases separated the two germline ends. CDR3 length equals 14 residues. The DNA of the CDR3 is TGTGCCAGCAGCTTATTGGGGGGAGGCACTGAAGCTTTCTTT. This codes for CASSLLGGGTEAFF.

Only a few counts were recorded for this clone. The V and J genes are TRBV11-2 and TRBJ2-7, with D possibly being TRBD1 (6 bases). The CDR3 is 11 amino acids. V was clipped by 4 bases and J by 7 bases, with 8 bases between them. Germline V gives CDR1 SGHAT, CDR2 FQNNGV. CDR3 DNA: TGTGCCAGCAGCTGGACAGTGGAGCAGTACTTC. Its translation is CASSWTVEQYF.

The rearrangement joins TRBV2 to TRBJ2-4, with 7 bases aligning to TRBD1. V lost 6 bases, J lost 1 base, and 9 bases stayed unmatched. The germline V gene has CDR1 SNHLY and CDR2 FYNNEI. The CDR3 is made up of 16 amino acids. The CDR3 region is CASSGQNRGAKNIQYF. DNA of the CDR3: TGTGCCAGCAGCGGCCAAAACAGGGGTGCCAAAAACATTCAGTACTTC.

The chain uses TRBV6-6 and TRBJ1-1; D remains unclear. Germline V gene lookup returns CDR1 MNHNY and CDR2 SVGAGI (reference sequence). The CDR3 runs to 14 residues. V was cut by 4 bases and J by 0 bases, with 9 bases left in between. CDR3 amino acids: CASSSVVLNTEAFF. The CDR3, as DNA: TGTGCCAGCAGTTCGGTAGTTTTGAACACTGAAGCTTTCTTT.

V and J are TRBV29-1 and TRBJ1-4; D is unresolved. The length of the CDR3 is 16 residues. V dropped 5 bases and J dropped 0 bases, with 16 bases sitting between them. The V gene's germline CDR1 is SQVTM and CDR2 ANQGSEA. CDR3 protein: CSVRGDIRTTNEKLFF. The CDR3, as DNA: TGCAGCGTTCGGGGTGACATCCGCACAACTAATGAAAAACTGTTTTTT.

The sample holds one count of this clone. The chain employs TRBV5-1 and TRBJ2-5; 8 bases fit TRBD1. CDR1 and CDR2 from the germline V gene are SGHRS and YFSETQ. With V trimmed by 3 bases and J by 4 bases, 11 bases remained unmatched. This CDR3 comprises 16 residues. CDR3 loop: CASSYLPGQAGETQYF. In DNA form, the CDR3 reads TGCGCCAGCAGCTACCTACCGGGACAGGCGGGAGAGACCCAGTACTTC.

Written as DNA, the CDR3 is TGTGCCAGCTTCGGACAGAAGAATGAAAAACTGTTTTTT. Protein: CASFGQKNEKLFF. This chain connects TRBV7-9 to TRBJ1-4; TRBD1 is a possible D gene (6 bases). This CDR3 contains 13 residues. Between the trimmed V and J ends, which lost 8 bases and 5 bases, there was a span of 12 bases. The germline V gene encodes CDR1 SEHNR and CDR2 FQNEAQ (reference sequence).

The chain carries TRBV9 and TRBJ2-7; D ambiguous. V shed 3 bases and J shed 2 bases, with 12 bases lying between them. The length of the CDR3 is 14 residues. Germline lookup yields CDR1 SGDLS and CDR2 YYNGEE. CDR3 protein: CASSGPQSTYEQYF. The CDR3 DNA follows: TGTGCCAGCAGCGGACCACAGTCTACCTACGAGCAGTACTTC.

As to this clone: It is unclear where the CDR3 begins or ends on the DNA, so no DNA is shown, and the CDR3 is as TCRdb lists it. V is TRBV6-5 and J is TRBJ2-1; the D call of TRBD2 is as the table states it, not checked on the DNA. The CDR3 is 14 residues long, counting both termini. Germline assignment: CDR1 MNHEY and CDR2 SVGAGI. The CDR3 loop reads CASSSSSGFNEQFF.

This rearrangement joins TRBV6-5 to TRBJ2-1; possibly TRBD2 for D (6 bases). Germline CDR1 MNHEY, CDR2 SVGAGI. V was trimmed by 5 bases and J by 4 bases, leaving 15 bases between them. The length of the CDR3 is 15 residues. The CDR3 sequence is CASSPLAGPYNEQFF. The DNA of the CDR3 is TGTGCCAGCAGTCCCCTGGCGGGACCTTACAATGAGCAGTTCTTC.